Presented here are 7 T cell receptor beta chains from one specimen sequenced in a study of beta chain features in type 1 diabetes. Expressed TCRB transcripts were sequenced, since all the RNA that had been isolated was reverse transcribed. TCRdb keeps only in-frame clones here, not all; method: immunoSEQ multiplex PCR. The profile shows roughly 120,000 clones, 40% of them singletons. The sequenced sample was stem cell memory CD4+ T cells from blood. The receptors here all came from a woman aged 18 to 35 in good health.

This chain connects TRBV5-1 to TRBJ1-1; TRBD1 is a possible D gene (5 bases). Germline V CDR1 and CDR2: SGHRS, YFSETQ. Trimming took 4 bases from V and 4 from J, leaving 17 bases between them. This CDR3 has 15 amino acids. CDR3 region: CASSPLEAGVTEAFF. DNA for the CDR3: TGCGCCAGCAGCCCCCTGGAGGCGGGGGTCACTGAAGCTTTCTTT.

This rearrangement joins TRBV6-6 to TRBJ2-7; the match to TRBD1 covers 10 bases. From germline, CDR1 is MNHNY and CDR2 SVGAGI (reference sequence). J gave up 7 bases and V 6 bases, and 6 bases lay outside the gene matches. The CDR3 totals 13 residues. In DNA, the CDR3 is TGTGCCAGCAGCAGACAGGGGGCAGGAGAGCAGTACTTC. It encodes CASSRQGAGEQYF.

This chain uses TRBV27 with TRBJ2-2, with 7 bases fitting TRBD1. V gave up 8 bases and J gave up 3 bases; unmatched junction bases: 9. Germline loops: CDR1 MNHEY, CDR2 SMNVEV (reference sequence). The CDR3 consists of 15 residues. The CDR3 nucleotides read TGTGCCAGCCGAGTCACAGGGGCGGACACCGGGGAGCTGTTTTTT. This encodes CASRVTGADTGELFF.

The chain joins TRBV18 to TRBJ2-7; 10 bases fit TRBD2. The CDR3 is 15 residues long. V was clipped by 2 bases and J by 1 base; unmatched bases: 2. Germline CDR1 reads KGHSH; CDR2 reads LQKENI. In DNA, the CDR3 is TGTGCCAGCTCACCAGTGACTAGCGGGTCCTACGAGCAGTACTTC. Translation: CASSPVTSGSYEQYF.

The J gene is TRBJ2-1, the V gene TRBV2; 9 nucleotides agree with TRBD1. Germline assignment: CDR1 SNHLY and CDR2 FYNNEI. This CDR3 contains 16 residues. V lost 6 bases to trimming and J lost 7 bases; unmatched junction nucleotides: 13. The CDR3 loop is CASSPGITGQGNEQFF. CDR3 bases: TGTGCCAGCAGCCCGGGCATTACGGGACAGGGTAATGAGCAGTTCTTC. Filled out from reference TRBV2 and TRBJ2-1, the complete variable domain reads EPEVTQTPSHQVTQMGQEVILRCVPISNHLYFYWYRQILGQKVEFLVSFYNNEISEKSEIFDDQFSVERPDGSNFTLKIRSTKLEDSAMYFCASSPGITGQGNEQFFGPGTRLTVL.

The chain employs TRBV28 and TRBJ2-1, with 9 bases lining up with TRBD1. J gave up 8 bases and V 3 bases, and 8 bases lay outside the gene matches. Germline V gives CDR1 MDHEN, CDR2 SYDVKM. This CDR3 is 15 amino acids long. The DNA of the CDR3 is TGTGCCAGCAGTTTCAGGGGGACAGGGTTGGATGAGCAGTTCTTC. Its protein product is CASSFRGTGLDEQFF.

CDR3 in amino acids: CASSPRTGGADTQYF. In nucleotides, the CDR3 is TGTGCCAGCAGTCCGCGGACAGGGGGCGCAGATACGCAGTATTTT. The J gene is TRBJ2-3, the V gene TRBV7-9; 11 nucleotides match TRBD1. The CDR3 contains 15 residues. Germline CDR1 and CDR2: SEHNR and FQNEAQ (reference sequence). The V and J ends lost 6 bases and 4 bases, in that order; junction bases with no gene match: 6.